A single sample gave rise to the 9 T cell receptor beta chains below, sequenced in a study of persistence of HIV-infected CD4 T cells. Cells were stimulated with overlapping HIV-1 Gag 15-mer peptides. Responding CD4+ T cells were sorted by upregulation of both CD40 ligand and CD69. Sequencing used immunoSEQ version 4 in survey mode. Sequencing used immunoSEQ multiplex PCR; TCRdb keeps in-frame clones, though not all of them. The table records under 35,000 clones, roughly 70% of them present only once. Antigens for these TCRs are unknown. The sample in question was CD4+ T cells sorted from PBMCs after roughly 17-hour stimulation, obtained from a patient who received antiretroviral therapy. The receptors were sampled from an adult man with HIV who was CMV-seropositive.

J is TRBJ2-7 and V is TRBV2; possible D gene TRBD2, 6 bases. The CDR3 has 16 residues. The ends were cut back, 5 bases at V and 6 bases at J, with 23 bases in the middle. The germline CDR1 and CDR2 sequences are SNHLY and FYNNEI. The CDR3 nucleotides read TGTGCCAGCAGTCTCCCTCCAGGAGGGCAGAAGGGCGAGCAGTACTTC. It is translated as CASSLPPGGQKGEQYF.

CDR3 in DNA: TGTGCCAGCAGCCCCTACGATACTAATGAAAAACTGTTTTTT. Protein sequence: CASSPYDTNEKLFF. The chain recombines TRBV9 with TRBJ1-4; D ambiguous. CDR3 length equals 14 residues. Germline CDR1 reads SGDLS; CDR2 reads YYNGEE. V was clipped by 4 bases and J by 2 bases, with 9 bases between them.

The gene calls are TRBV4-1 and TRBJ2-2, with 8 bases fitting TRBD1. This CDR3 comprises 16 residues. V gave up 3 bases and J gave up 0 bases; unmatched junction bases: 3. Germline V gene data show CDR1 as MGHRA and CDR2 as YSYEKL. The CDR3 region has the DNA TGCGCCAGCAGCCAGGCCAGGGGGCCGAACACCGGGGAGCTGTTTTTT. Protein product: CASSQARGPNTGELFF.

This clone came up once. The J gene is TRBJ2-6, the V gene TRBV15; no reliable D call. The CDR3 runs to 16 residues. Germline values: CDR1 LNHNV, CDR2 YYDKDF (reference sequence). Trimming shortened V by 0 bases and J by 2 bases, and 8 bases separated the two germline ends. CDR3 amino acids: CATSRDLLAGANVLTF. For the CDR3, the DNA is TGTGCCACCAGCAGAGATCTCCTAGCTGGGGCCAACGTCCTGACTTTC.

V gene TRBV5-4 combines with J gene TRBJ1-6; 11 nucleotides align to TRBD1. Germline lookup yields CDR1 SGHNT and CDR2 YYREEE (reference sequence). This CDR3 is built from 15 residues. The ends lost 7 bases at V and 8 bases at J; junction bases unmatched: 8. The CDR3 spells CASADAGQGDSPLHF. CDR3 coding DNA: TGTGCCAGCGCCGATGCGGGACAGGGGGATTCACCCCTCCACTTT.

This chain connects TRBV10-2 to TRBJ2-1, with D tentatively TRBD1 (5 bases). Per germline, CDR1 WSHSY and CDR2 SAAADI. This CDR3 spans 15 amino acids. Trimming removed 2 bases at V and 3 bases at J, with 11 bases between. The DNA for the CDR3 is TGCGCCAGCAGTGAGGGGGCCCTTATCTACAATGAGCAGTTCTTC. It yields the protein CASSEGALIYNEQFF.

CDR3 sequence (DNA): TGTGCCAGTAGTATGACAGTCGGCGCACTTATGAACACTGAAGCTTTCTTT. Protein product: CASSMTVGALMNTEAFF. The chain couples TRBV19 to TRBJ1-1; D perhaps matches TRBD1 (5 bases). Trimming cost V 3 bases and J 0 bases, with 17 bases left between them. Germline values: CDR1 LNHDA, CDR2 SQIVND (reference sequence). CDR3 length: 17 residues.

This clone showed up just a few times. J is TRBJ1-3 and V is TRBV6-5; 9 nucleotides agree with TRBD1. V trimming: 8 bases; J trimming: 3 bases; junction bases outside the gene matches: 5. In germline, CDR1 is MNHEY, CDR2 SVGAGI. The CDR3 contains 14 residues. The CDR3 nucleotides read TGTGCCAGCGAACAGGGGGCTAGTGGAAACACCATATATTTT. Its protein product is CASEQGASGNTIYF.

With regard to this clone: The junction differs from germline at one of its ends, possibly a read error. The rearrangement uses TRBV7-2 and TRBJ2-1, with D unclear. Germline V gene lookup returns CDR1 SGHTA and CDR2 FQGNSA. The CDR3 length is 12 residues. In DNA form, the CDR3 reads TGTGCCAGCAACTTACAAGCCAGTGAGCAGTTCTTC. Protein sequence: CASNLQASEQFF. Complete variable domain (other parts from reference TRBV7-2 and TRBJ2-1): GAGVSQSPSNKVTEKGKDVELRCDPISGHTALYWYRQSLGQGLEFLIYFQGNSAPDKSGLPSDRFSAERTGGSVSTLTIQRTQQEDSAVYLCASNLQASEQFFGPGTRLTVL.